One sample yielded the 25 T cell receptor beta chains listed below, sequenced in a study of blood T cell repertoires in COVID-19. Libraries were prepared by immunoSEQ multiplex PCR; TCRdb keeps only in-frame clonotypes and omits some of them. The repertoire holds around 200,000 clones, with roughly 84% as singletons. The sequenced sample was peripheral blood. Source of these receptors: a woman aged 40 to 50 with COVID-19, enrolled during active disease.

The chain employs TRBV24-1 and TRBJ2-3; the match to TRBD1 covers 9 bases. The CDR3 is 16 amino acids. V dropped 3 bases and J dropped 4; count of bases not matched to a gene: 7. Germline values: CDR1 KGHDR, CDR2 SFDVKD. CDR3 sequence: CATSDALGTGSDTQYF. The CDR3 DNA is TGTGCCACCAGTGATGCCCTTGGGACAGGGTCAGATACGCAGTATTTT.

This chain joins TRBV5-4 and TRBJ1-1, with TRBD1 identical over 7 bases. The ends lost 2 bases at V and 1 base at J; junction bases unmatched: 5. This CDR3 spans 15 amino acids. Germline-derived CDR1 and CDR2 are SGHNT and YYREEE (reference sequence). The CDR3 sequence is CASSFRQGGNTEAFF. The CDR3 nucleotides are TGTGCCAGCAGCTTCAGACAGGGAGGGAACACTGAAGCTTTCTTT.

The CDR3 loop reads CASLKQGNTEAFF. The CDR3 DNA is TGTGCCAGCTTAAAACAGGGAAACACTGAAGCTTTCTTT. The chain employs TRBV18 and TRBJ1-1, with D tentatively TRBD1 (6 bases). The CDR3 is made up of 13 amino acids. CDR1 and CDR2 (germline): KGHSH, LQKENI. V dropped 7 bases and J dropped 2 bases, with 11 bases sitting between them.

CDR3 sequence (DNA): TGCGCCAGCAGCTTGATCCGGGGTTCGAACACCGGGGAGCTGTTTTTT. Protein sequence: CASSLIRGSNTGELFF. The V call is TRBV5-1, the J call TRBJ2-2, with D tentatively TRBD2 (5 bases). The germline V gene has CDR1 SGHRS and CDR2 YFSETQ. Trimming removed 1 base from V and 0 bases from J, with 10 bases in between. The CDR3 runs to 16 residues. The entire variable domain, with the rest obtained from reference TRBV5-1 and TRBJ2-2, is as follows: KAGVTQTPRYLIKTRGQQVTLSCSPISGHRSVSWYQQTPGQGLQFLFEYFSETQRNKGNFPGRFSGRQFSNSRSEMNVSTLELGDSALYLCASSLIRGSNTGELFFGEGSRLTVL.

This clone was observed a handful of times. The V gene is TRBV19, the J gene TRBJ1-6; no reliable D call. This CDR3 has 12 amino acids. The germline CDR1 and CDR2 sequences are LNHDA and SQIVND (reference sequence). The V end lost 2 bases, the J end lost 12 bases, and 8 bases lay between the germline ends. CDR3 amino acids: CASSIYREPLHF. The DNA of the CDR3 is TGTGCCAGTAGTATATACCGAGAACCCCTCCACTTT. The full variable domain, its missing parts supplied by reference TRBV19 and TRBJ1-6, is DGGITQSPKYLFRKEGQNVTLSCEQNLNHDAMYWYRQDPGQGLRLIYYSQIVNDFQKGDIAEGYSVSREKKESFPLTVTSAQKNPTAFYLCASSIYREPLHFGNGTRLTVT.

The rearrangement links TRBV3-1 (or the pseudogene TRBV3-2) to TRBJ1-3, with no clear D. Germline V gene lookup returns CDR1 LGHDT and CDR2 YNNKEL (reference sequence). The CDR3 runs 17 residues. V gave up 1 base and J gave up 3 bases, with 16 bases separating them. CDR3 residues: CASSQAAGRADGNTIYF. Written as DNA, the CDR3 is TGTGCCAGCAGCCAAGCCGCGGGGAGGGCGGATGGAAACACCATATATTTT.

The CDR3, as DNA: TGTGCCAGCAGCTTAGGGGGACTCGGGGACTATGGCTACACCTTC. This gives the protein CASSLGGLGDYGYTF. The V and J genes are TRBV7-9 and TRBJ1-2; D is perhaps TRBD1 (5 bases). The ends were cut back, 1 base at V and 3 bases at J, with 12 bases in the middle. From germline, CDR1 is SEHNR and CDR2 FQNEAQ (reference sequence). There are 15 residues in the CDR3.

V and J are TRBV19 and TRBJ1-4; no firm D call. Germline V CDR1 and CDR2: LNHDA, SQIVND (reference sequence). The length of the CDR3 is 14 residues. V lost 4 bases to trimming and J lost 0 bases, with 6 bases between them. The CDR3 region is CASSSGATNEKLFF. CDR3 sequence (DNA): TGTGCCAGTAGTAGCGGTGCAACTAATGAAAAACTGTTTTTT.

There are a few counts of this clone. The chain carries TRBV6-5 and TRBJ1-1; D call uncertain. V was trimmed by 5 bases and J by 4 bases, leaving 11 bases between them. CDR1 is MNHEY, CDR2 SVGAGI, per germline. This CDR3 spans 13 amino acids. The CDR3 sequence: CASSTTLGTEAFF. CDR3 DNA: TGTGCCAGCAGTACTACACTGGGCACTGAAGCTTTCTTT.

This chain connects TRBV11-2 to TRBJ1-2, with TRBD1 identical over 8 bases. The CDR3 spans 12 residues. After removal of 5 bases from V and 7 bases from J, the junction contained 3 bases not matched to a gene. Per the germline V gene, CDR1 is SGHAT and CDR2 is FQNNGV. The DNA of the CDR3 is TGTGCCAGCAGCCCCACAGGGGGTGGCTACACCTTC. It specifies CASSPTGGGYTF.

This chain joins TRBV29-1 and TRBJ1-1; D remains ambiguous. Trimming cost V 6 bases and J 9 bases, with 14 bases left between them. The germline gives CDR1 SQVTM, CDR2 ANQGSEA. The CDR3 is 11 residues long. CDR3 in amino acids: CSVDPGSKAFF. CDR3 nucleotide sequence: TGCAGCGTCGATCCCGGGTCGAAAGCTTTCTTT.

The chain has TRBV7-9 and TRBJ2-1; 7 positions agree with TRBD2. The length of the CDR3 is 16 residues. Germline lookup yields CDR1 SEHNR and CDR2 FQNEAQ (reference sequence). V shed 5 bases and J 7 bases; nucleotides not matched to a gene: 14. CDR3 sequence reads: CASSGRIEREGNEQFF. The DNA for the CDR3 is TGTGCCAGCAGCGGAAGGATTGAGCGGGAAGGAAATGAGCAGTTCTTC.

This rearrangement joins TRBV21-1 to TRBJ1-2; TRBD1, the table's D call, lacks a check against the DNA. TRBV21-1 is given as a pseudogene. The CDR3 is made up of 13 amino acids. CDR3 loop: CASMDREGYGYTF. Written as DNA, the CDR3 is TGTGCCAGCATGGACAGGGAAGGGTATGGCTACACCTTC.

The chain is built from TRBV12-5 and TRBJ2-2; weak D call: TRBD1 (6 bases). The V gene lost 5 bases and the J gene lost 4 bases, with 14 bases spanning the gap. The CDR3 runs 15 residues. Germline V gene lookup returns CDR1 LGHNT and CDR2 FRNRAP. CDR3 in amino acids: CASGLPGQFTGELFF. The CDR3 nucleotides are TGTGCTAGTGGTCTCCCCGGACAGTTCACCGGGGAGCTGTTTTTT.

The V gene is TRBV5-5, the J gene TRBJ1-1; D not resolved. V shed 2 bases and J shed 3 bases, with 11 bases lying between them. The germline V gene has CDR1 SGHKS and CDR2 YYEKEE (reference sequence). The CDR3 runs to 14 residues. DNA for the CDR3: TGTGCCAGCAGCTTAGTACAGAGTCACACTGAAGCTTTCTTT. Translation: CASSLVQSHTEAFF.

The chain employs TRBV27 and TRBJ2-7; 11 bases are shared with TRBD1. Germline CDR1 is MNHEY and CDR2 is SMNVEV (reference sequence). The ends lost 5 bases at V and 2 bases at J; junction bases unmatched: 2. This CDR3 region has 14 residues. CDR3 protein: CASSGTGGAYEQYF. CDR3 DNA sequence: TGTGCCAGCAGTGGGACAGGGGGAGCCTACGAGCAGTACTTC.

The chain combines TRBV5-5 with TRBJ2-1, with 11 bases fitting TRBD2. V gave up 1 base and J gave up 5 bases; unmatched junction bases: 2. The CDR3 runs to 15 residues. Germline CDR1 is SGHKS and CDR2 is YYEKEE (reference sequence). CDR3 bases: TGTGCCAGCAGCTTGATAGCGGGAGGGAACAATGAGCAGTTCTTC. Amino acid sequence: CASSLIAGGNNEQFF.

This chain links TRBV28 with TRBJ1-1; a possible D gene is TRBD1 (6 bases). The CDR3 totals 14 residues. Trimming cost V 4 bases and J 2 bases, with 11 bases left between them. The V gene's germline CDR1 is MDHEN and CDR2 SYDVKM. In DNA, the CDR3 is TGTGCCAGCAGTTCAGGGACACAAAACACTGAAGCTTTCTTT. The encoded protein is CASSSGTQNTEAFF.

The CDR3 nucleotides read TGTGCCAGTAGTCTGACTAGCGGGGGAGATACGCAGTATTTT. Protein product: CASSLTSGGDTQYF. The V call is TRBV19, the J call TRBJ2-3; 12 bases map to TRBD2. The V and J ends lost 5 bases and 5 bases, in that order; junction bases with no gene match: 2. The CDR3 length is 14 residues. The germline gives CDR1 LNHDA, CDR2 SQIVND (reference sequence).

CDR3 in amino acids: CASTSRGGGELFF. The CDR3 DNA is TGTGCCAGTACCTCCCGGGGAGGCGGGGAGCTGTTTTTT. V and J are TRBV19 and TRBJ2-2, with TRBD2 as a possible D gene (6 bases). Germline CDR1 reads LNHDA; CDR2 reads SQIVND (reference sequence). V was cut by 7 bases and J by 7 bases, with 13 bases left in between. The CDR3 has 13 amino acids.

A remark on this clone: A read error is possible here, since a much larger clone lies one base away. This chain links TRBV2 with TRBJ2-3; tentatively, D is TRBD2 (6 bases). V was clipped by 5 bases and J by 0 bases, with 9 bases between them. The germline V gene encodes CDR1 SNHLY and CDR2 FYNNEI. The CDR3 length is 14 residues. The CDR3 DNA sequence: TGTGCCAGCAGTTCCGGGACTAGCACAGATACGCAGTATTTT. Its translation is CASSSGTSTDTQYF.

The chain employs TRBV5-4 and TRBJ1-3, with D unresolved. The CDR3 is made up of 12 amino acids. V lost 4 bases to trimming and J lost 8 bases, with 10 bases between them. The germline gives CDR1 SGHNT, CDR2 YYREEE (reference sequence). The CDR3 DNA is TGTGCCAGCAGCGGTACGAGGGACACCATATATTTT. Translated: CASSGTRDTIYF.

V is TRBV3-1 (or the pseudogene TRBV3-2) and J is TRBJ2-7; D possibly corresponds to TRBD2 (6 bases). Trimming shortened V by 1 base and J by 3 bases, and 10 bases separated the two germline ends. CDR1 is LGHDT, CDR2 YNNKEL, per germline (reference sequence). The CDR3 runs 14 residues. The CDR3 nucleotides are TGTGCCAGCAGCCAAGGTAGCGGTCTCTACGAGCAGTACTTC. Its protein product is CASSQGSGLYEQYF.

The rearrangement uses TRBV5-1 and TRBJ1-3; 8 bases fit TRBD1. Germline assignment: CDR1 SGHRS and CDR2 YFSETQ. This CDR3 spans 14 amino acids. Unmatched junction bases numbered 2, after V lost 4 bases and J lost 2 bases. The CDR3 nucleotides are TGCGCCAGCAGCCCGGGACAGGCTGGAAACACCATATATTTT. Translating it yields CASSPGQAGNTIYF.

This chain joins TRBV6-5 and TRBJ1-2; D is perhaps TRBD1 (6 bases). CDR1 and CDR2 (germline): MNHEY, SVGAGI. V dropped 2 bases and J dropped 8 bases, with 9 bases sitting between them. This CDR3 is built from 12 residues. In DNA form, the CDR3 reads TGTGCCAGCAGTTACAAGGACAGCGGCTACACCTTC. Protein sequence: CASSYKDSGYTF.